The clone carrying this T cell receptor (beta chain) showed up just a few times. The target antigen is unknown. The V end was cut by 3 bases, the J end by 6 bases, with 7 bases between. The CDR3 extends over 12 amino acids. The germline V gene has CDR1 WSHSY and CDR2 SAAADI. BIOMED2 TRB-A/B primer pools were used in multiplex TRB PCR. Each CDR3 protein is one row after TCRdb ran MiXCR on the multiplex PCR reads. The sample holds some 14,000 distinct CDR3 sequences, approximately 24% seen once. Each TRB amplification used about 230-550 ng of genomic DNA from blood. This entry belongs to a study of T and B cells in COVID-19 patients. Overall study: Blood was sampled from COVID-19 patients who were either actively infected or recovered. Recovered patients mostly had mild to moderate COVID-19 managed as outpatients. Study outcomes and limitations: Clonality of TRB repertoires was high in active COVID-19; recovery brought above-healthy diversity and richness. There were roughly 2,400 TCR clusters exclusive to the recovered cohort, some 30 with low generation probability.

The sequence was collected from a human donor who had recovered from COVID-19. V is TRBV10-2 and J is TRBJ2-3; D is undetermined. The sequenced material came from blood. Here the CDR3 DNA reads TGCGCCAGCAGTGATGTAGCCGATACGCAGTATTTT. Protein: CASSDVADTQYF.